The rows below give T cell receptor beta chains drawn from one sample of a study of blood T cell repertoires in COVID-19. Clones were sequenced by immunoSEQ multiplex PCR, and TCRdb holds only the in-frame ones, with some missing. This table holds 250,000 or so clones, around nine tenths found once. The specimen was peripheral blood. The receptors derive from a man aged 40-55 years with active or convalescent COVID-19. CDR3s include the opening cysteine and the closing phenylalanine or tryptophan. D genes are given only for firm matches. Size values are once, few and many counts, or a class for expanded clones, and some rows have none.

D gene	V gene	J gene	clone size	CDR3 protein	CDR3 DNA
TRBD2	TRBV9	TRBJ2-3	few	CASSSSGISDTQYF	TGTGCCAGCAGCTCGAGCGGGATTTCAGATACGCAGTATTTT
TRBD1	TRBV2	TRBJ1-5	.	CATTTGESNQPQHF	TGTGCCACCACAACAGGGGAAAGCAATCAGCCCCAGCATTTT
TRBD2	TRBV5-4	TRBJ2-7	.	CASSSELAARYEQYF	TGTGCCAGCAGCTCAGAACTAGCGGCCAGGTACGAGCAGTACTTC
.	TRBV5-4	TRBJ1-1	.	CASSSVNTEAFF	TGTGCCAGCAGCTCAGTGAACACTGAAGCTTTCTTT
TRBD2	TRBV10-3	TRBJ2-1	.	CAISESSGHTAYNEQFF	TGTGCCATCAGTGAGTCTAGCGGGCACACCGCCTACAATGAGCAGTTCTTC
TRBD2	TRBV5-1	TRBJ2-7	.	CASRETGTSLDEQYF	TGCGCCAGCAGGGAGACCGGGACTAGCCTTGACGAGCAGTACTTC
.	TRBV10-1	TRBJ2-3	.	CASSEMWGDTDTQYF	TGCGCCAGCAGTGAGATGTGGGGGGACACAGATACGCAGTATTTT
TRBD2	TRBV5-1	TRBJ2-3	.	CASSLMASGSTDTQYF	TGCGCCAGCAGCTTGATGGCTAGCGGGAGCACAGATACGCAGTATTTT
.	TRBV11-3	TRBJ2-7	.	CASSSDRDSTYEQYF	TGTGCCAGCAGCTCCGACCGCGACTCTACCTACGAGCAGTACTTC
TRBD1	TRBV10-3	TRBJ2-7	.	CAISEGQGDYEQYF	TGTGCCATCAGTGAGGGACAGGGGGACTACGAGCAGTACTTC
.	TRBV28	TRBJ1-2	.	CASSVSRANYGYTF	TGTGCCAGCAGCGTCAGCAGGGCTAACTATGGCTACACCTTC
TRBD1	TRBV5-6	TRBJ1-3	.	CASSSQGSRNTIYF	TGTGCCAGCAGCTCACAGGGGAGCAGAAACACCATATATTTT
.	TRBV5-4	TRBJ2-3	.	CASSLYQADTQYF	TGTGCCAGCAGCTTGTACCAAGCCGATACGCAGTATTTT
TRBD1	TRBV30	TRBJ2-7	.	CAWTRQGYDEQYF	TGTGCCTGGACCCGACAGGGCTACGACGAGCAGTACTTC
.	TRBV24-1	TRBJ2-7	.	CATSDSTRGGYEQYF	TGTGCCACCAGTGATTCGACGAGGGGGGGTTACGAGCAGTACTTC
TRBD1	TRBV19	TRBJ2-1	.	CASQPGQGAFEQFF	TGTGCCAGTCAACCGGGACAGGGGGCTTTTGAGCAGTTCTTC
.	TRBV19	TRBJ2-3	.	CASSQGSGTQYF	TGTGCCAGTAGCCAGGGGTCGGGTACGCAGTATTTT
TRBD1	TRBV5-1	TRBJ1-4	.	CASRPDRGVEKLFF	TGCGCCAGCAGGCCGGACAGGGGAGTTGAAAAACTGTTTTTT
.	TRBV19	TRBJ1-2	.	CASSIMAGDRYGYTF	TGTGCCAGTAGTATTATGGCAGGGGATAGGTATGGCTACACCTTC
TRBD1	TRBV24-1	TRBJ2-5	.	CATSDFKQGAGETQYF	TGTGCCACCAGTGATTTTAAACAGGGGGCAGGCGAGACCCAGTACTTC
TRBD2	TRBV9	TRBJ2-1	once	CASSGTSGGYNEQFF	TGTGCCAGCAGCGGGACTAGCGGGGGTTACAATGAGCAGTTCTTC
.	TRBV18	TRBJ2-7	.	CASSPGDEQYF	TGTGCCAGCTCACCCGGGGACGAGCAGTACTTC
TRBD1	TRBV14	TRBJ1-1	.	CASSQEGTGRYTEAFF	TGTGCCAGCAGCCAAGAAGGGACAGGGAGGTACACTGAAGCTTTCTTT
.	TRBV18	TRBJ1-3	once	CASSLQDPQGTTIYF	TGTGCCAGCTCACTTCAGGACCCTCAGGGGACCACCATATATTTT
.	TRBV11-2	TRBJ2-5	.	CASSRTTSGVGETQYF	TGTGCCAGCAGCCGGACCACTTCAGGGGTGGGAGAGACCCAGTACTTC
TRBD2	TRBV6-6	TRBJ2-3	once	CASLRRVAGRDTQYF	TGTGCCAGCCTCCGAAGGGTAGCGGGGAGGGATACGCAGTATTTT
.	TRBV5-5	TRBJ2-6	.	CASSLETAGANVLTF	TGTGCCAGCAGCTTGGAAACAGCCGGGGCCAACGTCCTGACTTTC
.	TRBV12-5	TRBJ2-3	few	CASGLLAGSDTQYF	TGTGCTAGTGGTTTGTTGGCGGGATCCGATACGCAGTATTTT
.	TRBV21-1	TRBJ2-3	.	CASSVPSGSTDTQYF	TGTGCCAGCAGCGTACCCTCAGGGAGCACAGATACGCAGTATTTT
.	TRBV9	TRBJ1-5	once	CASSVAGTLDQPQHF	TGTGCCAGCAGCGTAGCTGGGACACTCGATCAGCCCCAGCATTTT
.	TRBV11-3	TRBJ2-2	.	CASSLGPREGDTGELFF	TGTGCCAGCAGCTTAGGCCCCAGGGAGGGGGACACCGGGGAGCTGTTTTTT
TRBD1	TRBV7-9	TRBJ1-2	.	CASSYSPGQGRGYTF	TGTGCCAGCAGCTACTCCCCGGGACAGGGTCGTGGCTACACCTTC
TRBD2	TRBV5-1	TRBJ2-4	.	CASSRTSRGNIQYF	TGCGCCAGCAGCAGGACTAGCCGCGGAAACATTCAGTACTTC
TRBD2	TRBV3-1/TRBV3-2	TRBJ2-1	once	CASSLTSGGNNEQFF	TGTGCCAGCAGCCTGACTAGCGGGGGGAACAATGAGCAGTTCTTC
.	TRBV5-6	TRBJ2-7	.	CASSFGPSGEQYF	TGTGCCAGCAGCTTCGGCCCCTCGGGCGAGCAGTACTTC
TRBD1	TRBV2	TRBJ2-2	.	CATRQGLNTGELFF	TGTGCCACCCGACAGGGGCTGAACACCGGGGAGCTGTTTTTT
.	TRBV28	TRBJ2-7	many	CAISPGEQYF	TGTGCCATCAGCCCGGGAGAGCAGTACTTC
TRBD2	TRBV9	TRBJ2-2	.	CASSFRTSGTNTGELFF	TGTGCCAGCAGCTTCCGGACTAGCGGGACGAACACCGGGGAGCTGTTTTTT
TRBD2	TRBV28	TRBJ2-7	.	CASGLAGEGNEQYF	TGTGCCAGCGGACTAGCGGGAGAGGGCAACGAGCAGTACTTC
TRBD1	TRBV5-4	TRBJ1-2	.	CASSLDMDRGDGYTF	TGTGCCAGCAGCCTCGATATGGACAGGGGGGATGGCTACACCTTC
TRBD1	TRBV18	TRBJ1-1	.	CASSEDRGDTEAFF	TGTGCCAGCTCCGAAGACAGGGGCGACACTGAAGCTTTCTTT
TRBD1	TRBV13	TRBJ2-7	.	CASSLLGVAGGSEQYF	TGTGCCAGCAGCTTACTTGGGGTCGCAGGGGGAAGCGAGCAGTACTTC
.	TRBV24-1	TRBJ2-7	.	CATSIGGPEQYF	TGTGCCACCTCTATCGGCGGGCCCGAGCAGTACTTC
.	TRBV28	TRBJ1-5	.	CASSSGRQDNQPQHF	TGTGCCAGCAGTTCGGGGAGACAGGACAATCAGCCCCAGCATTTT
.	TRBV19	TRBJ1-1	.	CASSKGVYTEAFF	TGTGCCAGTAGTAAAGGAGTCTACACTGAAGCTTTCTTT
.	TRBV30	TRBJ2-3	.	CAWRGRTDTQYF	TGTGCCTGGAGAGGGAGAACAGATACGCAGTATTTT
TRBD2	TRBV18	TRBJ2-3	.	CASSRTSGGSTDTQYF	TGTGCCAGCTCACGGACTAGCGGGGGCAGCACAGATACGCAGTATTTT
.	TRBV7-9	TRBJ1-2	.	CASSLRDGYTF	TGTGCCAGCAGCCTCAGGGATGGCTACACCTTC
.	TRBV6-5	TRBJ1-5	.	CASRVDRFNQPQHF	TGTGCCAGCAGGGTAGACAGGTTCAATCAGCCCCAGCATTTT
.	TRBV9	TRBJ2-7	.	CASGSDYEQYF	TGTGCCAGCGGGAGTGATTACGAGCAGTACTTC
.	TRBV3-1/TRBV3-2	TRBJ2-7	.	CASSRRDTYYEQYF	TGTGCCAGCAGCCGACGGGACACCTACTACGAGCAGTACTTC
.	TRBV2	TRBJ1-2	.	CASTRLDYGYTF	TGTGCCAGCACCAGACTCGACTATGGCTACACCTTC
TRBD2	TRBV10-1	TRBJ2-1	.	CARGDYPYNEQFF	TGCGCCAGAGGGGACTATCCCTACAATGAGCAGTTCTTC
TRBD1	TRBV24-1	TRBJ1-5	.	CATSDPGQGNQPQHF	TGTGCCACCAGTGACCCGGGACAGGGCAATCAGCCCCAGCATTTT
TRBD1	TRBV28	TRBJ2-7	.	CASSPVPGTGHSYEQYF	TGTGCCAGCAGTCCCGTCCCCGGGACAGGTCACTCCTACGAGCAGTACTTC
TRBD1	TRBV2	TRBJ1-4	once	CASKGQNNEKLFF	TGTGCCAGCAAGGGACAGAATAATGAAAAACTGTTTTTT
TRBD2	TRBV6-1	TRBJ2-3	.	CASSEGLLAGGRDTQYF	TGTGCCAGCAGTGAGGGCCTACTAGCGGGAGGCAGAGATACGCAGTATTTT
.	TRBV7-9	TRBJ2-7	.	CASSLPLVDEQYF	TGTGCCAGCAGCCTACCATTAGTGGACGAGCAGTACTTC
TRBD1	TRBV9	TRBJ2-2	.	CASSVGTVNTGELFF	TGTGCCAGCAGCGTTGGGACAGTGAACACCGGGGAGCTGTTTTTT
.	TRBV9	TRBJ2-3	.	CASSVRDTQYF	TGTGCCAGCAGCGTCAGAGATACGCAGTATTTT